The present entry profiles one T cell receptor beta chain with its context. This clonotype was detected only a few times. Its antigen is unknown. It has no much larger one-base neighbor in the sample; base qualities were not kept. The data were taken from a study of T-cell memory formation after mild COVID-19 (TCRdb year 2021). For context, the study as a whole: TCR sequence clusters from the two donors were largely donor specific. In a couple of donors, T-cell clones that expanded and contracted after mild COVID-19 were tracked by sequencing TCRalpha and TCRbeta repertoires over time. Two young, previously healthy adult volunteers, one female and one male, were included in the cohort.

Counted from cysteine to phenylalanine, this CDR3 has 14 amino acids. Kept here is only the CDR3 DNA, which spans 42 bases and is read in frame from base 1. V loses 2 bases of germline sequence and J loses 0 bases, and the interval between the two ends is 8 bases. Sequences SGHRS (CDR1) and YFSETQ (CDR2) are obtained from the germline V gene. PBMCs were isolated by Ficoll-Paque density gradient centrifugation. The research as a whole found: The detection of some responding clones in pre-infection memory suggests that pre-existing cross-reactive memory T cells joined the SARS-CoV-2 response. The study included only two mild cases, and larger cohorts that include severe cases with pre-infection samples were judged to be necessary. Balanced CD4/CD8 phenotypes were observed for clones contracting from day 15 to 85, whereas a bias towards CD4+ was observed for a second wave of clones expanding from day 15 to 37. Contracting CD4+ clones were located mainly in the CM and EM memory subsets, whereas CD8+ clones were found to be enriched in EMRA. Whether the second-wave clones peaking on day 37 were SARS-CoV-2 specific was not confirmed.

TCRdb lists the instrument as Illumina NovaSeq 6000. cDNA libraries for TCRalpha and TCRbeta were prepared by 5'RACE using constant-segment primers, with sample barcodes and unique molecular identifiers added. RNA was extracted from every sample with Trizol reagent. Libraries were amplified in two PCR steps, with a second sample barcode and Illumina TruSeq adapters added in the second step. Sequencing of libraries was performed on an Illumina NovaSeq with 2 x 150 bp paired-end reads. The original pipeline was this. Reads were demultiplexed and collapsed into UMI-guided consensus sequences with migec v1.2.7. Using mixcr v2.1.11, UMI consensuses were aligned to TRA and TRB V and J templates and then assembled into clonotypes. A clonotype was counted as expanded or contracted only when both edgeR and NoisET called the clonotype significant, with the noise models trained on biological replicates. For edgeR calls, a false discovery rate-adjusted p below 0.01 and a log2 fold-change threshold of 1 were applied. As an exploratory analysis of dynamics, max-normalized trajectories of the 1000 most abundant clonotypes were examined by PCA with hierarchical clustering. Separately sequenced CD4+ and CD8+ repertoires were used to assign a CD4 or CD8 phenotype to each responding clone. Through fastp at Q25 and MiXCR, TCRdb rebuilt clones from the public reads, retaining in-frame beta chains. Merged by CDR3 protein, the rows form single entries marked with the most common genes and DNA. TCRdb, rather than the study authors, made the V and J calls. In this sample the table shows just under 150,000 distinct CDR3 sequences, about 5.7% of which occur a single time. The ten top clones hold just over 2% of the sample.

The clonotype comes from an adult woman who had mild COVID-19 (a few samples of this study predate the infection). The sample titles of this study are shuffled in the database, so cell type and time point are left out; the donor was told from shared clones. The sequencing sample was made of PBMCs or a T cell subset sorted from them (not recorded which). The chain was built from TRBV5-1 and TRBJ2-5, with the identity of the D gene unclear. The DNA sequence follows: TGCGCCAGCAGCTTCAGCTTTTACCAAGAGACCCAGTACTTC. This codes for CASSFSFYQETQYF.